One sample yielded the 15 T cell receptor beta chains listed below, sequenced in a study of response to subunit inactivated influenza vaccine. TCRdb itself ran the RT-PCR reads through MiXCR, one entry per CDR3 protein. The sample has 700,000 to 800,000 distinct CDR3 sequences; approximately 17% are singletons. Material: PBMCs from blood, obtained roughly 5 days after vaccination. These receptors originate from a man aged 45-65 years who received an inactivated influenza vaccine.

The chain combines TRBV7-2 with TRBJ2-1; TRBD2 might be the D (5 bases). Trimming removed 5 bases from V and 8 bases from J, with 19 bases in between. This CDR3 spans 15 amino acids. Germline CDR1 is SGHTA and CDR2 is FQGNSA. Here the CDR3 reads CASSQKGPTGDEQFF. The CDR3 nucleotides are TGTGCCAGCAGCCAAAAGGGCCCGACCGGGGATGAGCAGTTCTTC.

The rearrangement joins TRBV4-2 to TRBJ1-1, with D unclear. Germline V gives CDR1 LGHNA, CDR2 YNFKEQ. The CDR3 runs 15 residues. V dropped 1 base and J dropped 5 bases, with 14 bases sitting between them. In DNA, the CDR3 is TGTGCCAGCAGCCAAGTTTCCGGGGAACGGACTGAAGCTTTCTTT. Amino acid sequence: CASSQVSGERTEAFF.

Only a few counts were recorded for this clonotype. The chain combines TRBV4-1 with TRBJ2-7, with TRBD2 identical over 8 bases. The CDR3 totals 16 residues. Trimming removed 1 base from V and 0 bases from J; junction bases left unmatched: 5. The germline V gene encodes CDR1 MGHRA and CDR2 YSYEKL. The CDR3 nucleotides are TGCGCCAGCAGCCAAGTTTCGGGGGGGAGCTCCTACGAGCAGTACTTC. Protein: CASSQVSGGSSYEQYF.

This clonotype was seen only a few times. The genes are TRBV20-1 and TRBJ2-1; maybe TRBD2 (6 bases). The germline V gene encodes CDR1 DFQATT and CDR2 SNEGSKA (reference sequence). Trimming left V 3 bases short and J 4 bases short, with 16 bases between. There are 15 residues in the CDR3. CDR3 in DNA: TGCAGTGCTAGCAGCGGGTCCGCGGTATACAATGAGCAGTTCTTC. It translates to CSASSGSAVYNEQFF.

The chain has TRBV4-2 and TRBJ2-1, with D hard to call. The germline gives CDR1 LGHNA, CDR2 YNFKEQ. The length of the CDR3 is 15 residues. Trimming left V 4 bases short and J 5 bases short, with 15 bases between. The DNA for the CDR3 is TGTGCCAGCAGCCCTGGCGACCTGACCGACAATGAGCAGTTCTTC. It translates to CASSPGDLTDNEQFF.

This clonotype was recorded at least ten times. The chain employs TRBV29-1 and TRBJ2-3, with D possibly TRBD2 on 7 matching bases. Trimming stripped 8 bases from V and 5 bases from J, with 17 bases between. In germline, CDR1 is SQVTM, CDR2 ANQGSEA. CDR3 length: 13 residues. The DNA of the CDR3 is TGCAGCCTGGGAGGGGGAGATCGAGATACGCAGTATTTT. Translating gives CSLGGGDRDTQYF.

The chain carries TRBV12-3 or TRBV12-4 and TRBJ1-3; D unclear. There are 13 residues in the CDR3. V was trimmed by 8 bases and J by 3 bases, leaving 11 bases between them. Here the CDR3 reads CASGRLGGNTIYF. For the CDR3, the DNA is TGTGCCAGCGGACGACTTGGTGGAAACACCATATATTTT.

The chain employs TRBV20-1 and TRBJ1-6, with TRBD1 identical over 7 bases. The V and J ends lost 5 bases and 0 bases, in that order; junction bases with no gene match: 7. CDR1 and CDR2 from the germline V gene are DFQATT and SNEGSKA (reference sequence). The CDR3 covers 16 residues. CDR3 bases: TGCAGTGCTTTCCTGACAGGGCCCTCCTATAATTCACCCCTCCACTTT. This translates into CSAFLTGPSYNSPLHF.

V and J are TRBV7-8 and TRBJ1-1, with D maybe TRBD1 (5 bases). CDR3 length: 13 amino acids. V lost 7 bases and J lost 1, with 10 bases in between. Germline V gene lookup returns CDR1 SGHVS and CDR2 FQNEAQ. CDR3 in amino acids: CASTFGANTEAFF. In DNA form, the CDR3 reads TGTGCCAGCACCTTTGGGGCGAACACTGAAGCTTTCTTT. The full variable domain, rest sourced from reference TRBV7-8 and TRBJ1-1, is GAGVSQSPRYKVAKRGQDVALRCDPISGHVSLFWYQQALGQGPEFLTYFQNEAQLDKSGLPSDRFFAERPEGSVSTLKIQRTQQEDSAVYLCASTFGANTEAFFGQGTRLTVV.

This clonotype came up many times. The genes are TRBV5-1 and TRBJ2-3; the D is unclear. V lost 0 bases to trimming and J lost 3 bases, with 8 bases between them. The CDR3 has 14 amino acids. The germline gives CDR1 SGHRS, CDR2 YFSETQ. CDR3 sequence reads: CASSLDQLTDTQYF. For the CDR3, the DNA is TGCGCCAGCAGCTTGGACCAGCTTACAGATACGCAGTATTTT.

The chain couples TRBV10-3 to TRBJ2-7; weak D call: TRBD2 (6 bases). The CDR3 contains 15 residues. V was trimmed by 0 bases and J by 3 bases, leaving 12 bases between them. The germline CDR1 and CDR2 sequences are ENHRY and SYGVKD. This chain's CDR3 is CAISESQGLYYEQYF. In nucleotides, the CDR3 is TGTGCCATCAGTGAGTCGCAGGGACTCTACTACGAGCAGTACTTC.

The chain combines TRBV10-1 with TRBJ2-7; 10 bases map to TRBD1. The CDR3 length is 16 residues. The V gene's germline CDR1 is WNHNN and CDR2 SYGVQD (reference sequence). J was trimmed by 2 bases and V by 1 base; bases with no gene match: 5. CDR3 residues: CASSEYTGTGAYEQYF. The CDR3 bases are TGCGCCAGCAGTGAGTACACCGGGACAGGGGCCTACGAGCAGTACTTC.

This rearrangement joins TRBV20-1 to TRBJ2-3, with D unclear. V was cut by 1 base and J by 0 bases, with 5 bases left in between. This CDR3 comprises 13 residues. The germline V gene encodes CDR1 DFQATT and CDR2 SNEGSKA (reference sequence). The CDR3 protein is CSARGQSTDTQYF. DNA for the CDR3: TGCAGTGCTAGAGGACAAAGCACAGATACGCAGTATTTT.

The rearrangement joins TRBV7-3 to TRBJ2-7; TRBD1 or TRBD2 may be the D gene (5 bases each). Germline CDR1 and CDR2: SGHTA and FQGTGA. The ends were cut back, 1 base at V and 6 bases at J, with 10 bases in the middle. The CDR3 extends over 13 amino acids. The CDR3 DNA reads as TGTGCCAGCAGCTTAATTGAGAGGGGCGAGCAGTACTTC. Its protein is CASSLIERGEQYF. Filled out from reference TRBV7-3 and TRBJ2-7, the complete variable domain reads GAGVSQTPSNKVTEKGKYVELRCDPISGHTALYWYRQSLGQGPEFLIYFQGTGAADDSGLPNDRFFAVRPEGSVSTLKIQRTERGDSAVYLCASSLIERGEQYFGPGTRLTVT.

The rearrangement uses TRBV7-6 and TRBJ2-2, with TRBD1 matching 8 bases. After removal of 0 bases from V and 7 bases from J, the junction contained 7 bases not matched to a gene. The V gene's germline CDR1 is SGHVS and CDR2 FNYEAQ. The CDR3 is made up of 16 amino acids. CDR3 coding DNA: TGTGCCAGCAGCTTAGCGTTTCAGGGGGCAGGCGGGGAGCTGTTTTTT. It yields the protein CASSLAFQGAGGELFF. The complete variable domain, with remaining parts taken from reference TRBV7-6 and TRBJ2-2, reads GAGVSQSPRYKVTKRGQDVALRCDPISGHVSLYWYRQALGQGPEFLTYFNYEAQQDKSGLPNDRFSAERPEGSISTLTIQRTEQRDSAMYRCASSLAFQGAGGELFFGEGSRLTVL.